Below, 15 T cell receptor beta chains from the same sample are listed, as sequenced in a study of T cells in Graves' hyperthyroidism and ophthalmopathy. RNA transcripts yielded amplified TCR beta CDR3 regions. The TCR CDR3 first-round RT-PCR relied on the HTBI primer set. TCRdb used MiXCR to reprocess the multiplex PCR reads, holding one entry per CDR3 protein. Of just over 550,000 distinct CDR3 sequences listed, roughly 50% are singletons. The specimen sequenced was peripheral blood or thyroid tissue (not recorded which). Source of these receptors: a woman younger than 30 with Graves' hyperthyroidism.

The chain carries TRBV9 and TRBJ1-2, with 7 bases lining up with TRBD1. The J segment lost 0 bases and the V segment lost 2 bases, leaving 7 bases of the junction unmatched. This CDR3 region has 16 residues. Germline V gene sequence: CDR1 SGDLS, CDR2 YYNGEE. The CDR3 protein is CASSVGLGTANYGYTF. The CDR3 DNA is TGTGCCAGCAGCGTCGGCCTCGGGACAGCTAACTATGGCTACACCTTC.

This clonotype was found a few times. An end of the junction differs from the germline gene, which may be a read error. J is TRBJ2-7 and V is TRBV5-1; D uncertain. CDR1 is SGHRS and CDR2 is YFSETQ in the germline V gene. This CDR3 is 15 amino acids long. The CDR3 DNA is TGTGCCAGCAGCCCCCCTGGAATGAGTTCCTACGAGCAGTACTTC. The encoded protein is CASSPPGMSSYEQYF.

The rearrangement uses TRBV12-3 or TRBV12-4 and TRBJ1-5; possible D gene TRBD1, 5 bases. The CDR3 sequence is 16 residues long. The ends were cut back, 1 base at V and 5 bases at J, with 15 bases in the middle. DNA for the CDR3: TGTGCCAGCAGTTTAGGGTGGGGGACGATCGATCAGCCCCAGCATTTT. Amino acids: CASSLGWGTIDQPQHF.

The V and J genes are TRBV25-1 and TRBJ1-4; weak D call: TRBD1 (6 bases). V gave up 6 bases and J gave up 8 bases, with 16 bases separating them. CDR1 and CDR2 (germline): MGHDK, SYGVNS. The length of the CDR3 is 14 residues. The CDR3 DNA reads TGTGCCAGCAGCTTGCTCAGGGGTTCGGAAAAACTGTTTTTT. Translation gives CASSLLRGSEKLFF.

Ten or more counts support this clonotype. The chain couples TRBV7-9 to TRBJ1-2, with TRBD1 as a possible D gene (6 bases). The CDR3 length is 13 residues. V was trimmed by 3 bases and J by 4 bases, leaving 9 bases between them. Germline V lookup: CDR1 SEHNR, CDR2 FQNEAQ (reference sequence). CDR3 protein: CASSLRDTYGYTF. As DNA, the CDR3 is TGTGCCAGCAGCTTGCGGGACACCTATGGCTACACCTTC.

This clonotype was counted ten times or more. The chain uses TRBV20-1 and TRBJ1-5; possibly TRBD1 for D (5 bases). V lost 5 bases and J lost 11, with 19 bases in between. Looked up from germline, CDR1 is DFQATT and CDR2 is SNEGSKA (reference sequence). This CDR3 contains 13 residues. The CDR3 protein is CSAAGGGVLAQHF. In DNA, the CDR3 is TGCAGTGCTGCAGGCGGGGGAGTGTTGGCCCAGCATTTT.

In this sample, this clonotype turned up once. This rearrangement joins TRBV20-1 to TRBJ1-2; 9 bases are a match to TRBD1. V trimming: 4 bases; J trimming: 4 bases; junction bases outside the gene matches: 16. The V gene's germline CDR1 is DFQATT and CDR2 SNEGSKA (reference sequence). This CDR3 is built from 17 residues. In DNA form, the CDR3 reads TGCAGTGCTAACCCGGGACCGGGGACAGGGAATGGCTATGGCTACACCTTC. It specifies CSANPGPGTGNGYGYTF.

The sample holds many counts of this clonotype. The V call is TRBV7-8, the J call TRBJ2-7, with D unclear. The CDR3 is 14 amino acids. From germline, CDR1 is SGHVS and CDR2 FQNEAQ. V was trimmed by 1 base and J by 1 base, leaving 8 bases between them. The CDR3 loop reads CASSLDAGSYEQYF. In DNA, the CDR3 is TGTGCCAGCAGCTTAGATGCCGGGTCCTACGAGCAGTACTTC.

This sequence joins TRBV9 and TRBJ2-2; D remains ambiguous. The ends were cut back, 5 bases at V and 4 bases at J, with 15 bases in the middle. The germline gives CDR1 SGDLS, CDR2 YYNGEE. This CDR3 spans 15 amino acids. The CDR3 protein is CASSDFQQSTGELFF. The CDR3 nucleotides read TGTGCCAGCAGTGATTTCCAACAGTCCACCGGGGAGCTGTTTTTT.

There are a few counts of this clonotype. The rearrangement joins TRBV2 to TRBJ1-4; perhaps TRBD1 as D (5 bases). V lost 6 bases, J lost 0 bases, and 8 bases lay in between. Germline CDR1 is SNHLY and CDR2 is FYNNEI. This CDR3 is built from 14 residues. Here the CDR3 reads CASRTTATNEKLFF. Written as DNA, the CDR3 is TGTGCCAGCAGAACGACAGCAACTAATGAAAAACTGTTTTTT.

The V and J genes are TRBV25-1 and TRBJ2-5, with D unresolved. CDR1 is MGHDK and CDR2 is SYGVNS in the germline V gene. V shed 5 bases and J shed 2 bases, with 12 bases lying between them. The CDR3 runs to 14 residues. DNA for the CDR3: TGTGCCAGCAGTTACACGGAAACACAAGAGACCCAGTACTTC. Protein sequence: CASSYTETQETQYF.

This clonotype was observed many times. CDR3 sequence reads: CASSPRQGAGQPQHF. DNA for the CDR3: TGTGCCAGCAGCCCTCGACAGGGGGCCGGTCAGCCCCAGCATTTT. The rearrangement joins TRBV7-2 to TRBJ1-5; the match to TRBD1 covers 10 bases. CDR1 and CDR2 (germline): SGHTA, FQGNSA. This CDR3 contains 15 residues. V lost 5 bases and J lost 6; bases outside the gene matches: 7.

Only one count was recorded for this clonotype. The rearrangement uses TRBV6-6 and TRBJ1-1, with D possibly matching TRBD1 (6 bases). The length of the CDR3 is 15 residues. Deletions cut 1 base from V and 1 base from J, with 10 bases between. Germline loops: CDR1 MNHNY, CDR2 SVGAGI (reference sequence). The CDR3 DNA reads TGTGCCAGCAGTTACTTTGGGGGCCGGAACACTGAAGCTTTCTTT. Translating gives CASSYFGGRNTEAFF.

As concerns this clonotype: This could be a read error, since a much larger clone is one nucleotide away. As DNA, the CDR3 is TGTGCCACCAGTGATTCCCGGGGCCTTGAGCAAGAGACCCAGTACTTC. Translating gives CATSDSRGLEQETQYF. This sequence joins TRBV24-1 and TRBJ2-5, with D tentatively TRBD1 or TRBD2 (5 bases each). Trimming left V 2 bases short and J 2 bases short, with 14 bases between. This CDR3 comprises 16 residues. The germline gives CDR1 KGHDR, CDR2 SFDVKD.

The table lists this clonotype with many counts. V and J are TRBV29-1 and TRBJ2-5; D is possibly TRBD1 (6 bases). The germline V and J ends were trimmed by 8 bases and 5 bases, with 12 bases remaining between them. This CDR3 spans 11 amino acids. Germline V lookup: CDR1 SQVTM, CDR2 ANQGSEA. Written as DNA, the CDR3 is TGCAGCCCACCCAGGGGTGAGACCCAGTACTTC. Amino acids: CSPPRGETQYF.